This note documents a single T cell receptor (beta chain) sequence. Its cognate antigen is unknown. TCR beta cDNA libraries had unique molecular identifiers. Roughly 500,000 cDNA molecules were obtained per 1 to 10 million input T cells. TCRdb fed the PCR reads into MiXCR, producing one record per CDR3 protein. The sample consists of 700,000 to 800,000 distinct CDR3 sequences, 30% of them appearing once. This entry comes from a study of post-analysis software for immune sequencing data. The study's findings and limits: A significant reduction in normalized Chao1 diversity was observed in multiple sclerosis patients versus controls. Four to six TRBV segments were more frequent in patients than controls; TRBV5-6, TRBV5-1 and TRBV20-1 belonged to this group. The authors found that F measure strongly co-clustered same-batch samples.

The CDR3 is 14 residues long. The V end was cut by 6 bases, the J end by 0 bases, with 9 bases between. The chain uses TRBV12-3 or TRBV12-4 and TRBJ2-4; D remains ambiguous. The receptor comes from a girl aged 10 to 17 with multiple sclerosis. Sequenced input: blood. The CDR3 DNA reads as TGTGCCAGCAGAGCTGACGGAGCCAAAAACATTCAGTACTTC. It translates to CASRADGAKNIQYF.